This is a list of T cell receptor beta chains from one sample in a study of blood T cell repertoires in COVID-19. Clones were read by immunoSEQ multiplex PCR, and TCRdb kept only the in-frame ones, dropping some. The repertoire has some 120,000 clones, around nine tenths of them found once; the top ten carry more than 1.5%. Material: peripheral blood. The receptors here all came from a human donor in a cohort sampled during active COVID-19. The CDR3 runs from the conserved cysteine through the conserved F or W. The D gene is left open where the match is weak. Not all rows give a size; the values are once, few, many and, for expanded clones, a class.

len,v_gene,abundance,d_gene,j_gene,CDR3aa,CDR3nt
13,TRBV29-1,once,TRBD2,TRBJ2-7,CSVRTSHSYEQYF,TGCAGCGTGAGGACTAGCCACTCCTACGAGCAGTACTTC
16,TRBV7-9,NA,NA,TRBJ2-5,CASSPRVRDLEETQYF,TGTGCCAGCAGCCCGAGGGTACGGGATTTGGAAGAGACCCAGTACTTC
17,TRBV18,NA,TRBD1,TRBJ2-5,CASSPLTGPLLGETQYF,TGTGCCAGCTCACCACTGACAGGGCCTCTTCTAGGGGAGACCCAGTACTTC
15,TRBV6-4,once,NA,TRBJ2-3,CASSDSASTTDTQYF,TGTGCCAGCAGTGACTCGGCTAGCACCACAGATACGCAGTATTTT
13,TRBV7-7,NA,NA,TRBJ2-7,CASSPTRRGEQYF,TGTGCTAGCAGCCCCACCCGTAGAGGTGAGCAGTACTTC
16,TRBV18,NA,TRBD1,TRBJ1-3,CASSPSGTGGGNTIYF,TGTGCCAGCTCACCTTCCGGGACAGGGGGTGGAAACACCATATATTTT
16,TRBV28,NA,TRBD1,TRBJ1-3,CASSLPAGGSGNTIYF,TGTGCCAGCAGTCTCCCCGCAGGGGGCTCTGGAAACACCATATATTTT
15,TRBV28,once,TRBD2,TRBJ2-7,CASSPAGKFQNEQYF,TGTGCCAGCAGCCCAGCGGGAAAGTTTCAGAACGAGCAGTACTTC
15,TRBV10-2,NA,NA,TRBJ2-3,CASSEWGTSTDTQYF,TGCGCCAGCAGTGAGTGGGGGACTTCCACAGATACGCAGTATTTT
14,TRBV6-5,NA,NA,TRBJ1-1,CASSRADMNTEAFF,TGTGCCAGCAGTAGGGCGGACATGAACACTGAAGCTTTCTTT
14,TRBV25-1,once,TRBD1,TRBJ1-1,CASSGDRGSAEAFF,TGTGCCAGCAGTGGAGACAGGGGTAGTGCTGAAGCTTTCTTT
16,TRBV6-6,NA,NA,TRBJ2-4,CASSYEGRGAKNIQYF,TGTGCCAGCAGTTACGAAGGGCGCGGGGCCAAAAACATTCAGTACTTC
17,TRBV7-9,NA,NA,TRBJ2-3,CASSLVPQALYTDTQYF,TGTGCCAGCAGCTTAGTCCCCCAGGCCCTCTACACAGATACGCAGTATTTT
18,TRBV11-2,NA,NA,TRBJ2-1,CASSLPYGTPNSYNEQFF,TGTGCCAGCAGCTTACCCTACGGTACCCCCAACTCCTACAATGAGCAGTTCTTC
12,TRBV25-1,NA,NA,TRBJ1-1,CASRDAGTEAFF,TGTGCCAGCAGGGACGCGGGCACTGAAGCTTTCTTT
13,TRBV10-3,NA,TRBD1,TRBJ1-5,CAISRDRGQPQHF,TGTGCCATCAGCCGGGACAGGGGTCAGCCCCAGCATTTT
15,TRBV28,NA,NA,TRBJ1-1,CASSLSGGDGPEAFF,TGTGCCAGCAGTTTATCGGGGGGAGACGGGCCTGAAGCTTTCTTT
14,TRBV28,once,NA,TRBJ2-5,CASSLLEARETQYF,TGTGCCAGCAGTTTACTGGAGGCTAGAGAGACCCAGTACTTC
16,TRBV5-4,NA,TRBD1,TRBJ2-1,CASSPGGTGVFYEQFF,TGTGCCAGCAGCCCCGGGGGGACAGGGGTATTCTATGAGCAGTTCTTC
15,TRBV4-2,NA,TRBD2,TRBJ2-7,CASSQGRGGPYEQYF,TGTGCCAGCAGCCAAGGCCGCGGGGGACCCTACGAGCAGTACTTC
17,TRBV5-1,NA,NA,TRBJ1-1,CASSREGGGSGNTEAFF,TGCGCCAGCAGTAGAGAGGGAGGAGGGAGTGGCAACACTGAAGCTTTCTTT
15,TRBV6-7,few,TRBD1,TRBJ1-6,CASLGPGQGNSPLHF,TGTGCCAGCCTTGGGCCAGGACAGGGGAATTCACCCCTCCACTTT
13,TRBV5-6,NA,NA,TRBJ2-7,CASSWNSNYEQYF,TGTGCCAGCAGCTGGAACAGTAACTACGAGCAGTACTTC
14,TRBV2,NA,TRBD1,TRBJ2-7,CASTGTGDSYEQYF,TGTGCCAGCACGGGGACAGGCGACTCCTACGAGCAGTACTTC
20,TRBV3-1/TRBV3-2,NA,NA,TRBJ2-1,CASSQSGWGAGLGSYNEQFF,TGTGCCAGCAGCCAGAGTGGCTGGGGGGCTGGACTAGGCTCCTACAATGAGCAGTTCTTC
12,TRBV2,once,NA,TRBJ1-2,CASSETTGGYTF,TGTGCCAGCAGTGAAACGACCGGGGGCTACACCTTC
16,TRBV5-5,NA,NA,TRBJ2-1,CASSSRVLYSYNEQFF,TGTGCCAGCAGCAGCCGGGTCCTATACTCCTACAATGAGCAGTTCTTC
18,TRBV28,NA,NA,TRBJ2-7,CASSYEAGKGLVSYEQYF,TGTGCCAGCAGTTATGAGGCAGGGAAGGGTCTTGTCTCCTACGAGCAGTACTTC
15,TRBV7-2,once,TRBD2,TRBJ2-7,CASSLVRGGPYEQYF,TGTGCCAGCAGCTTAGTTAGGGGAGGGCCGTACGAGCAGTACTTC
17,TRBV7-8,NA,NA,TRBJ2-7,CASSGGGQPPRVYEQYF,TGTGCCAGCAGCGGAGGGGGACAGCCTCCTCGGGTCTACGAGCAGTACTTC
15,TRBV6-1,NA,NA,TRBJ1-2,CASSEGASANYGYTF,TGTGCCAGCAGTGAAGGGGCGTCTGCGAACTATGGCTACACCTTC
15,TRBV7-9,NA,TRBD2,TRBJ2-7,CASSLGGAGAYEQYF,TGTGCCAGCAGCTTAGGGGGAGCGGGAGCCTACGAGCAGTACTTC
17,TRBV2,NA,NA,TRBJ2-2,CASSFAYRVSNTGELFF,TGTGCCAGCAGTTTCGCTTACAGGGTTTCGAACACCGGGGAGCTGTTTTTT
15,TRBV27,NA,NA,TRBJ1-2,CASSPREEGNYGYTF,TGTGCCAGCAGTCCCCGGGAGGAGGGGAACTATGGCTACACCTTC
15,TRBV5-5,NA,TRBD2,TRBJ2-1,CASSSLADSYNEQFF,TGTGCCAGCAGCTCACTAGCGGACTCCTACAATGAGCAGTTCTTC
15,TRBV2,NA,TRBD2,TRBJ2-7,CASRETSGSRYEQYF,TGTGCCAGCCGAGAGACTAGCGGGAGCCGCTACGAGCAGTACTTC
14,TRBV6-5,NA,NA,TRBJ2-1,CASSYSLARDEQFF,TGTGCCAGCAGTTACTCACTAGCCCGGGATGAGCAGTTCTTC
11,TRBV5-1,NA,NA,TRBJ2-1,CASRSGGGKFF,TGCGCCAGCAGGAGTGGGGGCGGTAAGTTCTTC
14,TRBV5-1,NA,TRBD1,TRBJ2-7,CASSLGQGVNEQYF,TGCGCCAGCAGCTTGGGACAGGGGGTTAACGAGCAGTACTTC
14,TRBV5-1,NA,NA,TRBJ2-1,CASSLGQSYNEQFF,TGCGCCAGCAGCTTGGGACAGTCCTACAATGAGCAGTTCTTC
17,TRBV3-1/TRBV3-2,NA,NA,TRBJ2-7,CASSQVSRGRSSYEQYF,TGTGCCAGCAGCCAAGTATCAAGAGGGAGAAGCTCCTACGAGCAGTACTTC
15,TRBV9,NA,NA,TRBJ2-1,CASSVAGRSTNEQFF,TGTGCCAGCAGCGTAGCGGGGAGGTCGACCAATGAGCAGTTCTTC
14,TRBV9,NA,NA,TRBJ1-5,CASSARFSNQPQHF,TGTGCCAGCAGCGCCAGGTTTAGCAATCAGCCCCAGCATTTT
15,TRBV5-4,NA,NA,TRBJ1-6,CASSLVDSYNSPLHF,TGTGCCAGCAGCTTGGTCGACAGTTATAATTCACCCCTCCACTTT
15,TRBV4-1,NA,NA,TRBJ2-1,CASSQFDGGLNEQFF,TGCGCCAGCAGCCAATTCGACGGGGGACTCAATGAGCAGTTCTTC
13,TRBV20-1,NA,NA,TRBJ2-2,CSASGALNGELFF,TGCAGTGCAAGTGGGGCCCTTAACGGGGAGCTGTTTTTT
12,TRBV4-2,NA,NA,TRBJ2-4,CASSGGLDIQYF,TGTGCCAGCAGCGGGGGGTTAGACATTCAGTACTTC
16,TRBV2,NA,NA,TRBJ2-7,CASTLVTRGPTYEQYF,TGTGCCAGCACCCTAGTGACTAGGGGGCCCACATACGAGCAGTACTTC
12,TRBV2,NA,NA,TRBJ1-1,CASTPDTTEAFF,TGTGCCAGCACCCCGGACACCACTGAAGCTTTCTTT
14,TRBV6-2/TRBV6-3,NA,NA,TRBJ2-3,CASSSGSRGDTQYF,TGTGCCAGCAGTTCGGGGTCCAGGGGAGATACGCAGTATTTT
15,TRBV2,NA,TRBD1,TRBJ2-2,CASSRTGMNTGELFF,TGTGCCAGCAGTAGGACAGGGATGAACACCGGGGAGCTGTTTTTT
16,TRBV9,NA,TRBD1,TRBJ1-3,CASSAHRGTLGNTIYF,TGTGCCAGCAGCGCTCACAGGGGGACGCTTGGAAACACCATATATTTT
16,TRBV6-5,NA,TRBD2,TRBJ2-1,CASSSLAGGSYNEQFF,TGTGCCAGCAGTTCCCTAGCGGGAGGGTCCTACAATGAGCAGTTCTTC
12,TRBV29-1,NA,NA,TRBJ2-7,CSVAGDGYEQYF,TGCAGCGTTGCGGGGGACGGGTACGAGCAGTACTTC
14,TRBV19,NA,TRBD1,TRBJ2-4,CASSTRGQGDIQYF,TGTGCCAGTAGTACCAGGGGGCAGGGTGACATTCAGTACTTC
14,TRBV28,NA,TRBD1,TRBJ1-2,CASRTPDRGSGYTF,TGTGCCAGCAGAACGCCGGACAGGGGAAGTGGCTACACCTTC
16,TRBV7-2,NA,NA,TRBJ2-1,CASSTLAASSYNEQFF,TGTGCCAGCAGCACGCTCGCGGCGAGCTCCTACAATGAGCAGTTCTTC